Given below is one T cell receptor beta chain in context. This sample stems from a study of response to subunit inactivated influenza vaccine. A single record per CDR3 protein comes from TCRdb applying MiXCR to the RT-PCR reads. The sample consists of about 650,000 distinct CDR3 sequences, approximately 14% of them appearing once. The origin of this receptor is a man aged 45-60 years who received an inactivated influenza vaccine. The sequences come from PBMCs from blood, collected approximately 15 days before vaccination.

The CDR3 loop is CASSYGQGNEKLFF. The DNA of the CDR3 is TGTGCCAGCAGTTACGGACAGGGGAATGAAAAACTGTTTTTT. This chain connects TRBV6-5 to TRBJ1-4; 9 positions match TRBD1. The CDR3 runs to 14 residues. The V gene end was trimmed by 2 bases and the J gene end by 5 bases; junction bases not matched to a gene: 0. Looked up from germline, CDR1 is MNHEY and CDR2 is SVGAGI.